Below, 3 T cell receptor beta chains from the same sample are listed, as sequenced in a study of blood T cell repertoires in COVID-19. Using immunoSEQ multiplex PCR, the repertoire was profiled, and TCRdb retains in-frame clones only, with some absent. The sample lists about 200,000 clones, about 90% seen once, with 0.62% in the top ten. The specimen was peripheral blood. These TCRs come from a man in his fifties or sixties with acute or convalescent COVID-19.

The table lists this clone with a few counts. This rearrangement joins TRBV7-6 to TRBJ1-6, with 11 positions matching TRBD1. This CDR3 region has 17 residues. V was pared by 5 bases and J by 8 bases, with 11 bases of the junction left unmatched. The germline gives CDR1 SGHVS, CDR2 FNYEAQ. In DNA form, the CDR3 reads TGTGCCAGCAGCCCAACGGACAGGGGGCGAGTTGATTCACCCCTCCACTTT. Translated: CASSPTDRGRVDSPLHF.

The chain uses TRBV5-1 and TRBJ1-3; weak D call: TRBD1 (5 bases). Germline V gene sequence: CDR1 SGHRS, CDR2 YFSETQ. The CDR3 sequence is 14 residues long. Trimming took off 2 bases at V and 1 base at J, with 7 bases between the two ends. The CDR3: CASSLQESGNTIYF. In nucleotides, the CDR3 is TGCGCCAGCAGCTTACAGGAATCTGGAAACACCATATATTTT.

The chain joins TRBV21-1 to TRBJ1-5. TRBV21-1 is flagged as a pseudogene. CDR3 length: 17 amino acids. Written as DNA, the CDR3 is TGTGCCAGCAGCAATCCAACTGGGGAACAAGCGGATCAGCCCCAGCATTTT. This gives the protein CASSNPTGEQADQPQHF.